The sequence of this TCR beta chain was determined in a study of T-cell reconstitution after alpha-beta-depleted transplantation in children. This clonotype has only a few counts. A library of TCRbeta sequences, prepared with unique molecular identifiers, was generated. Using its own MiXCR run on the PCR reads, TCRdb lists one record per CDR3 protein. The sample has approximately 270,000 distinct CDR3 sequences; almost 10% are singletons. Trimming took 3 bases from V and 4 from J, leaving 10 bases between them. CDR1 ENHRY and CDR2 SYGVKD come from the germline V gene. The CDR3 contains 14 residues. This chain joins TRBV10-3 and TRBJ1-3; no clear D. The sequencing here drew on PBMCs from the stem cell graft donor, taken from the stem cell graft. The source is a human donor who donated a stem cell graft to a child with SCID. CDR3 sequence reads: CAISDFERGNTIYF. The CDR3 DNA reads TGTGCCATCAGTGATTTCGAACGGGGAAACACCATATATTTT.